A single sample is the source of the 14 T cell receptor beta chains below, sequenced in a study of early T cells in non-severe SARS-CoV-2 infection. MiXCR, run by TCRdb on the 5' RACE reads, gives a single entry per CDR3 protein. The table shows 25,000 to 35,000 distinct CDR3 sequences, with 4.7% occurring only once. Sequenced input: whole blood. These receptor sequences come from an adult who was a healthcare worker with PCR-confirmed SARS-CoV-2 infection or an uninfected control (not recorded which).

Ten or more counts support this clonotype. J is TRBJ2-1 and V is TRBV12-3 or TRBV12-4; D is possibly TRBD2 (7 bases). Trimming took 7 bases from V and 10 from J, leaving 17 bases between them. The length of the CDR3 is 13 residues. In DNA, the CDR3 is TGTGCCAGCACCGCACGGGGGGCCGGAGAGCAGTTCTTC. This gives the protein CASTARGAGEQFF.

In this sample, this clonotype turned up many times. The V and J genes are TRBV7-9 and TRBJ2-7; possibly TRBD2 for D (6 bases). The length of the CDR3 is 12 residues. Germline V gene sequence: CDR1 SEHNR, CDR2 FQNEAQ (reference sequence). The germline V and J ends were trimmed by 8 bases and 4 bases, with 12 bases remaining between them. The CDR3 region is CASAEGSYEQYF. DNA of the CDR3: TGTGCCAGCGCGGAGGGATCTTACGAGCAGTACTTC.

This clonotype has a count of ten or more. Written as DNA, the CDR3 is TGTGCCGTTACGGGGGGGCCGCGCACAGATACGCAGTATTTT. This codes for CAVTGGPRTDTQYF. This rearrangement joins TRBV5-4 to TRBJ2-3; 8 bases are shared with TRBD2. CDR1 is SGHNT and CDR2 is YYREEE in the germline V gene (reference sequence). The CDR3 length is 14 residues. Trimming removed 10 bases from V and 1 base from J; junction bases left unmatched: 8.

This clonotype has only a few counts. The chain's CDR3 is CAWRDPDTQYF. Written as DNA, the CDR3 is TGTGCCTGGAGAGACCCTGATACGCAGTATTTT. The chain employs TRBV30 and TRBJ2-3, with D unresolved. CDR1 and CDR2 from the germline V gene are GTSNPN and SVGIG (reference sequence). There are 11 residues in the CDR3. The ends were cut back, 3 bases at V and 6 bases at J, with 7 bases in the middle.

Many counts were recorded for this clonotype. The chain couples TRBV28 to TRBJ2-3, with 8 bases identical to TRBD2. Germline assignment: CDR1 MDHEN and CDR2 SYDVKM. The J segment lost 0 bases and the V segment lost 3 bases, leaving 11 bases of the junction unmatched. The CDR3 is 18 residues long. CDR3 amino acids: CASSLGGGGSGSTDTQYF. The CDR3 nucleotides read TGTGCCAGCAGTTTGGGCGGCGGGGGGTCCGGGAGCACAGATACGCAGTATTTT.

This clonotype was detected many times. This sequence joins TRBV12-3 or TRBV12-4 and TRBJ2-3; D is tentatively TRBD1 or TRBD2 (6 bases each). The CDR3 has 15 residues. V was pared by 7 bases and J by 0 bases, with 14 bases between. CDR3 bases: TGTGCCAGCACCCGAAGGGGGGAGAGCACAGATACGCAGTATTTT. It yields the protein CASTRRGESTDTQYF.

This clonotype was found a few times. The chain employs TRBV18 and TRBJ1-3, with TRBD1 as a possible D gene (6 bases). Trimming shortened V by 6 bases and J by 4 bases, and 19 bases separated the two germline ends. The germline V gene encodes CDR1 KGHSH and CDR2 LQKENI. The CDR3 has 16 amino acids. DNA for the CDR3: TGTGCCAGCTCCCCTACGGGACACCTACGAGGAAACACCATATATTTT. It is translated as CASSPTGHLRGNTIYF.

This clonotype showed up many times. In DNA form, the CDR3 reads TGTGCCAGCACTCTAGCGTGGGGGGGGGCCAGCACTGAAGCTTTCTTT. Residues: CASTLAWGGASTEAFF. The J gene is TRBJ1-1, the V gene TRBV6-5; weak D call: TRBD1 (6 bases). This CDR3 spans 16 amino acids. Trimming took off 7 bases at V and 4 bases at J, with 22 bases between the two ends. Germline CDR1 reads MNHEY; CDR2 reads SVGAGI.

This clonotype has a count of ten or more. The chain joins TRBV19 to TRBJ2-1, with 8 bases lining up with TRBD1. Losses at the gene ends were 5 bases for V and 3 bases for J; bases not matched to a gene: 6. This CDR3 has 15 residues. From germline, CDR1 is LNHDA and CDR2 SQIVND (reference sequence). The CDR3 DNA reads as TGTGCCAGTAGTGACCGGGACAGGATCTACAATGAGCAGTTCTTC. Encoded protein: CASSDRDRIYNEQFF.

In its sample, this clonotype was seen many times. CDR3 coding DNA: TGCAGTGCTAGAGATCGGAAAGTCCAAAGCAATCAGCCCCAGCATTTT. It yields the protein CSARDRKVQSNQPQHF. The J gene is TRBJ1-5, the V gene TRBV20-1; D gene uncertain. The length of the CDR3 is 16 residues. V lost 0 bases to trimming and J lost 1 base, with 13 bases between them. Germline assignment: CDR1 DFQATT and CDR2 SNEGSKA (reference sequence).

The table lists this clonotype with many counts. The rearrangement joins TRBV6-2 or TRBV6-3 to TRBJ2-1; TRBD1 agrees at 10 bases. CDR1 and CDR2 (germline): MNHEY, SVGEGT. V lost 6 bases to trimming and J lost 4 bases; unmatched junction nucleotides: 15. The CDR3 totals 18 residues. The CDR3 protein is CASRQSPTGGWPYNEQFF. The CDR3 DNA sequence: TGTGCCAGCAGACAAAGCCCGACAGGGGGCTGGCCTTACAATGAGCAGTTCTTC.

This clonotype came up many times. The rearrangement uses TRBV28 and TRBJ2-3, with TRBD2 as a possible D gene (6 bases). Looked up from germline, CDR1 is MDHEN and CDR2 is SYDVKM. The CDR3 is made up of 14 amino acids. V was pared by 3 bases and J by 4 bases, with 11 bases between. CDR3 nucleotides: TGTGCCAGCAGTTTGGAGGGGCGTGCAGATACGCAGTATTTT. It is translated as CASSLEGRADTQYF.

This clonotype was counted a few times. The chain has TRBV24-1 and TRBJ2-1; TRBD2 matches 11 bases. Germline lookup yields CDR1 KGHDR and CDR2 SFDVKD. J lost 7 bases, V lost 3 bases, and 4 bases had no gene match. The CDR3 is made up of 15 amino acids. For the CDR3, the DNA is TGTGCCACCAGTGATAATCCTAGCGGGGGGAATGAGCAGTTCTTC. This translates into CATSDNPSGGNEQFF.

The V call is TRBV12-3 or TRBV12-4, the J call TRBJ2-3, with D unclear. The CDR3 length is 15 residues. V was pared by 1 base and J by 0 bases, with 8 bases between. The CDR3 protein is CASSLGWFSTDTQYF. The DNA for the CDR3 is TGTGCCAGCAGTTTAGGTTGGTTTAGCACAGATACGCAGTATTTT.